This entry lists 17 T cell receptor beta chains sequenced from one sample in a study of blood T cells in healthy people across ages. A second 7 to 11 cycle PCR used barcoded and J-beta primers. TCRdb re-derived calls from the 5' RACE reads in MiXCR, one entry per CDR3 protein. The table includes more than 650,000 distinct CDR3 sequences, 53% detected once. Material: blood. These receptors all come from a man at least 80 years old in good health.

This clonotype has more than one count but fewer than ten. This chain links TRBV5-1 with TRBJ1-2; D not certain. Germline CDR1 is SGHRS and CDR2 is YFSETQ. This CDR3 has 15 amino acids. Trimming removed 2 bases at V and 0 bases at J, with 11 bases between. CDR3 sequence (DNA): TGCGCCAGCAGCTTAAACACCTACCCTAACTATGGCTACACCTTC. Translating gives CASSLNTYPNYGYTF.

The chain employs TRBV27 and TRBJ2-7; D gene uncertain. CDR3 length: 13 amino acids. V lost 5 bases and J lost 0, with 8 bases in between. Germline assignment: CDR1 MNHEY and CDR2 SMNVEV (reference sequence). The CDR3 DNA is TGTGCCAGCAGTCTCAAAAACTCCTACGAGCAGTACTTC. Its protein is CASSLKNSYEQYF.

V gene TRBV2 combines with J gene TRBJ2-7; D not resolved. V was pared by 3 bases and J by 3 bases, with 9 bases between. Germline V gene sequence: CDR1 SNHLY, CDR2 FYNNEI. The CDR3 has 13 residues. Here the CDR3 reads CASSDQRGYEQYF. The CDR3 DNA sequence: TGTGCCAGCAGTGACCAGCGAGGCTACGAGCAGTACTTC. Full variable domain (missing parts from reference TRBV2 and TRBJ2-7): EPEVTQTPSHQVTQMGQEVILRCVPISNHLYFYWYRQILGQKVEFLVSFYNNEISEKSEIFDDQFSVERPDGSNFTLKIRSTKLEDSAMYFCASSDQRGYEQYFGPGTRLTVT.

The chain joins TRBV7-9 to TRBJ1-2, with unresolved D. V was pared by 4 bases and J by 6 bases, with 24 bases between. Germline CDR1 is SEHNR and CDR2 is FQNEAQ (reference sequence). The CDR3 is made up of 17 amino acids. The CDR3 is CASSWVRLRPFYDGYTF. Written as DNA, the CDR3 is TGTGCCAGCAGCTGGGTCAGGCTCAGGCCCTTCTATGATGGCTACACCTTC.

The V call is TRBV15, the J call TRBJ1-2; D not resolved. Trimming took 0 bases from V and 8 from J, leaving 13 bases between them. CDR3 length: 14 amino acids. From germline, CDR1 is LNHNV and CDR2 YYDKDF (reference sequence). CDR3 DNA sequence: TGTGCCACCAGCAGAGATCCTGACGGATTCGGCTACACCTTC. Translation gives CATSRDPDGFGYTF.

Written as DNA, the CDR3 is TGTGCCTGGAGTCTAATTGGGGACAGACTTAACTATGGCTACACCTTC. It encodes CAWSLIGDRLNYGYTF. This chain joins TRBV30 and TRBJ1-2; the match to TRBD1 covers 7 bases. This CDR3 has 16 residues. The V segment lost 2 bases and the J segment 1 base; nucleotides outside the gene matches: 10. The V gene's germline CDR1 is GTSNPN and CDR2 SVGIG (reference sequence).

The chain uses TRBV28 and TRBJ2-7, with D possibly called TRBD1 or TRBD2 (5 bases each). Between the trimmed V and J ends, which lost 5 bases and 4 bases, there was a span of 12 bases. CDR1 and CDR2 from the germline V gene are MDHEN and SYDVKM. This CDR3 region has 13 residues. The CDR3 is CASSNRGPYEQYF. The CDR3 DNA sequence: TGTGCCAGCAGTAATCGGGGCCCTTACGAGCAGTACTTC.

The V and J genes are TRBV7-9 and TRBJ2-3; tentative D call: TRBD1 (5 bases). CDR3 length equals 14 residues. CDR1 is SEHNR and CDR2 is FQNEAQ in the germline V gene (reference sequence). V was trimmed by 4 bases and J by 14 bases, leaving 22 bases between them. The CDR3 sequence is CASSYEQVRGYAYF. CDR3 DNA: TGTGCCAGCAGCTACGAACAGGTTAGGGGATACGCGTATTTT.

The chain recombines TRBV6-5 with TRBJ2-3; 9 bases fit TRBD2. Trimming at V came to 0 bases and at J to 2 bases, leaving 3 bases not matched to a gene. CDR3 length: 16 amino acids. Germline loops: CDR1 MNHEY, CDR2 SVGAGI. DNA of the CDR3: TGTGCCAGCAGTTACTCGACTAGCGGTCTCACAGATACGCAGTATTTT. Protein product: CASSYSTSGLTDTQYF.

The count of this clonotype is one. The chain links TRBV7-3 to TRBJ2-3; 8 bases are shared with TRBD2. CDR1 is SGHTA, CDR2 FQGTGA, per germline. The CDR3 is 16 residues long. The ends lost 5 bases at V and 3 bases at J; junction bases unmatched: 10. The CDR3 DNA is TGTGCCAGCAGCGCCGCCGGGAGGGCCTTAACAGATACGCAGTATTTT. Its translation: CASSAAGRALTDTQYF.

The chain is built from TRBV6-5 and TRBJ2-4; TRBD2 agrees at 10 bases. J lost 9 bases, V lost 8 bases, and 10 bases had no gene match. Germline V lookup: CDR1 MNHEY, CDR2 SVGAGI. The CDR3 extends over 14 amino acids. As DNA, the CDR3 is TGTGCCAGCCGACCGGGACTAGCGCATACCATTCAGTACTTC. Protein product: CASRPGLAHTIQYF.

This clonotype was seen just once. The V gene is TRBV30, the J gene TRBJ2-7; D is unresolved. V was pared by 0 bases and J by 0 bases, with 9 bases between. The germline CDR1 and CDR2 sequences are GTSNPN and SVGIG (reference sequence). This CDR3 region has 14 residues. CDR3: CAWSVAERSYEQYF. For the CDR3, the DNA is TGTGCCTGGAGTGTGGCAGAGCGCTCCTACGAGCAGTACTTC.

The V and J genes are TRBV12-5 and TRBJ2-7, with D possibly matching TRBD1 (5 bases). The V gene's germline CDR1 is LGHNT and CDR2 FRNRAP. Trimming removed 2 bases from V and 4 bases from J, with 6 bases in between. This CDR3 has 12 amino acids. CDR3 region: CASGLKGYEQYF. The CDR3 DNA reads TGTGCTAGTGGTTTGAAGGGGTACGAGCAGTACTTC. The variable domain in full, with the rest retrieved from reference TRBV12-5 and TRBJ2-7, is DARVTQTPRHKVTEMGQEVTMRCQPILGHNTVFWYRQTMMQGLELLAYFRNRAPLDDSGMPKDRFSAEMPDATLATLKIQPSEPRDSAVYFCASGLKGYEQYFGPGTRLTVT.

This clonotype came up a few times. This sequence joins TRBV6-5 and TRBJ2-7, with a possible D match to TRBD1 (6 bases). CDR3 size: 14 residues. V was cut by 6 bases and J by 0 bases, with 12 bases left in between. CDR1 is MNHEY and CDR2 is SVGAGI in the germline V gene. The CDR3 DNA follows: TGTGCCAGCAGAAGACAGGCCAGCTCCTACGAGCAGTACTTC. Translating it yields CASRRQASSYEQYF.

The CDR3 protein is CASSLRTGTGFSNSPLHF. CDR3 coding DNA: TGTGCCAGCAGTTTACGCACCGGGACAGGGTTCTCCAATTCACCCCTCCACTTT. The chain employs TRBV28 and TRBJ1-6; 9 nucleotides align to TRBD1. The CDR3 has 18 residues. Germline V gene lookup returns CDR1 MDHEN and CDR2 SYDVKM. J was trimmed by 7 bases and V by 2 bases; bases with no gene match: 12.

The chain carries TRBV5-5 and TRBJ2-4, with D tentatively TRBD2 (6 bases). The J call may be in error: the DNA end matches TRBJ2-7 better. The CDR3 is 14 residues long. Germline values: CDR1 SGHKS, CDR2 YYEKEE (reference sequence). The CDR3 nucleotides read TGTGCCAGCAGCATACCGGGAGATCGGGGCGAGCAGTACTTC. It specifies CASSIPGDRGEQYF.

The chain is built from TRBV6-5 and TRBJ2-3, with D possibly matching TRBD2 (5 bases). Germline V gene data show CDR1 as MNHEY and CDR2 as SVGAGI. V shed 8 bases and J shed 1 base, with 10 bases lying between them. This CDR3 is built from 13 residues. CDR3 DNA sequence: TGTGCCAGCTACGGTAGCGGCACAGATACGCAGTATTTT. Translating it yields CASYGSGTDTQYF.